Below are 25 T cell receptor beta chains sequenced from a single sample in a study of human T cells and chemical hapten exposure. The sample's time point: patch test 1, 2 weeks after DPC sensitization. Documented treatment: therapeutic diphenylcyclopropenone sensitization with weekly scalp DPC. Via MiXCR, TCRdb re-called the RACE reads, giving one row per CDR3 protein. The sample lists around 100,000 distinct CDR3 sequences, 11% occurring once. Sequenced here: whole blood, sampled in connection with sensitization to the hapten diphenylcyclopropenone (DPC). Receptors were obtained from a woman aged 40 to 50 with alopecia areata. Some clones in this sample may be carry-over from other donors' samples.

There are many counts of this clonotype. The chain joins TRBV6-1 to TRBJ2-7; unclear D gene. Deletions cut 8 bases from V and 0 bases from J, with 26 bases between. This CDR3 spans 18 amino acids. Germline values: CDR1 MNHNS, CDR2 SASEGT. CDR3 loop: CASVGRGPRPTGSYEQYF. The CDR3 DNA follows: TGTGCCAGCGTAGGGCGAGGACCAAGGCCCACGGGCTCCTACGAGCAGTACTTC.

This clonotype was counted ten times or more. This CDR3 reads CASSIDWEGGRPQHF. The CDR3 DNA reads as TGTGCCAGTAGTATAGATTGGGAAGGGGGGCGTCCCCAGCATTTT. This rearrangement joins TRBV19 to TRBJ1-5; D might be TRBD1 (6 bases). This CDR3 has 15 residues. V dropped 0 bases and J dropped 10 bases, with 16 bases sitting between them. Germline CDR1 is LNHDA and CDR2 is SQIVND (reference sequence).

V and J are TRBV6-2 or TRBV6-3 and TRBJ2-3, with D possibly being TRBD2 (5 bases). Deletions cut 2 bases from V and 1 base from J, with 13 bases between. The CDR3 runs to 16 residues. Looked up from germline, CDR1 is MNHEY and CDR2 is SVGEGT. The CDR3 DNA is TGTGCCAGCAGTTACCGCGGCGGGCTCGGCACAGATACGCAGTATTTT. Protein product: CASSYRGGLGTDTQYF.

This chain joins TRBV6-6 and TRBJ1-3; D ambiguous. Trimming pared 4 bases from V and 2 bases from J, leaving 15 bases between. Germline-derived CDR1 and CDR2 are MNHNY and SVGAGI (reference sequence). The length of the CDR3 is 16 residues. The CDR3 spells CASSSRGRAAGNTIYF. CDR3 DNA sequence: TGTGCCAGCAGTTCTCGTGGGAGGGCGGCTGGAAACACCATATATTTT.

Comments on this clonotype: This may arise from a read error, as a much more abundant clone is one base away. The V call is TRBV13, the J call TRBJ2-7, with 8 bases identical to TRBD2. The CDR3 extends over 14 amino acids. Germline lookup yields CDR1 PRHDT and CDR2 FYEKMQ (reference sequence). In DNA, the CDR3 is TGTACCAGCAGCCGCGGGGGGATGGTCTACGAGCAGTACTTC. This encodes CTSSRGGMVYEQYF.

This clonotype was seen many times. In DNA, the CDR3 is TGTGCCAGCAGCTTCACAGCGGGAGTGGGCTACGAGCAGTACTTC. Encoded protein: CASSFTAGVGYEQYF. The V and J genes are TRBV7-2 and TRBJ2-7, with TRBD2 matching 8 bases. Germline assignment: CDR1 SGHTA and CDR2 FQGNSA. CDR3 length: 15 amino acids. Trimming cost V 3 bases and J 3 bases; bases outside gene matches: 7.

This clonotype was seen many times. This chain links TRBV20-1 with TRBJ2-1; D possibly corresponds to TRBD2 (5 bases). CDR3 length equals 13 residues. The V and J ends lost 5 bases and 10 bases respectively, with 18 bases between them. CDR1 DFQATT and CDR2 SNEGSKA come from the germline V gene (reference sequence). In DNA, the CDR3 is TGCAGTGCTCGCCTTGGACTCCCTTGGGAGCAGTTCTTC. Translation: CSARLGLPWEQFF.

The chain recombines TRBV6-6 with TRBJ1-2; D not certain. The V end was cut by 6 bases, the J end by 1 base, with 15 bases between. The CDR3 is 15 residues long. Germline loops: CDR1 MNHNY, CDR2 SVGAGI (reference sequence). The CDR3 loop is CASRPKVPLNYGYTF. The CDR3 nucleotides read TGTGCCAGCAGACCCAAAGTACCGCTTAACTATGGCTACACCTTC.

In its sample, this clonotype was seen many times. V gene TRBV3-1 combines with J gene TRBJ1-4; tentatively, D is TRBD1 (6 bases). The CDR3 runs 15 residues. Germline-derived CDR1 and CDR2 are LGHDT and YNNKEL (reference sequence). The V end lost 5 bases, the J end lost 8 bases, and 18 bases lay between the germline ends. CDR3 loop: CASSFDQGRGEKLFF. CDR3 sequence (DNA): TGTGCCAGCAGCTTCGACCAGGGGCGGGGGGAAAAACTGTTTTTT.

In this sample, this clonotype turned up a few times. This chain connects TRBV20-1 to TRBJ2-1; D uncertain. This CDR3 has 14 residues. Germline V gene data show CDR1 as DFQATT and CDR2 as SNEGSKA (reference sequence). The V end lost 3 bases, the J end lost 6 bases, and 15 bases lay between the germline ends. CDR3 sequence (DNA): TGCAGTGCTAGCGGGCACGACCGAGCCAATGAGCAGTTCTTC. Protein sequence: CSASGHDRANEQFF.

CDR3 in amino acids: CASSPTSGSPYEQYF. The DNA for the CDR3 is TGTGCCAGCAGCCCCACTAGCGGGAGCCCCTACGAGCAGTACTTC. The chain couples TRBV7-9 to TRBJ2-7; TRBD2 matches at 11 bases. After removal of 5 bases from V and 2 bases from J, the junction contained 5 bases not matched to a gene. The germline gives CDR1 SEHNR, CDR2 FQNEAQ (reference sequence). The CDR3 has 15 residues.

This clonotype was picked up a small number of times. V is TRBV3-1 and J is TRBJ2-4; 7 positions agree with TRBD2. Germline-derived CDR1 and CDR2 are LGHDT and YNNKEL (reference sequence). The ends lost 5 bases at V and 8 bases at J; junction bases unmatched: 9. This CDR3 spans 14 amino acids. CDR3 in DNA: TGTGCCAGCAGCTCCCGAGGCGGGAGAGACATTCAGTACTTC. This sequence encodes CASSSRGGRDIQYF. The full variable domain, its missing parts supplied by reference TRBV3-1 and TRBJ2-4, is DTAVSQTPKYLVTQMGNDKSIKCEQNLGHDTMYWYKQDSKKFLKIMFSYNNKELIINETVPNRFSPKSPDKAHLNLHINSLELGDSAVYFCASSSRGGRDIQYFGAGTRLSVL.

V gene TRBV19 combines with J gene TRBJ2-1; 11 bases fit TRBD2. CDR1 is LNHDA, CDR2 SQIVND, per germline (reference sequence). This CDR3 contains 16 residues. After removal of 7 bases from V and 7 bases from J, the junction contained 12 bases not matched to a gene. CDR3 in amino acids: CASTKTLAGGLNEQFF. CDR3 DNA sequence: TGTGCCAGTACCAAAACCCTAGCGGGAGGCCTTAATGAGCAGTTCTTC.

The sample holds many counts of this clonotype. The gene calls are TRBV24-1 and TRBJ2-1; weak D call: TRBD2 (5 bases). The CDR3 consists of 14 residues. V lost 3 bases to trimming and J lost 8 bases, with 13 bases between them. CDR1 and CDR2 from the germline V gene are KGHDR and SFDVKD. The DNA for the CDR3 is TGTGCCACCAGTGATGGGTGGGAGAGCGATGAGCAGTTCTTC. This sequence encodes CATSDGWESDEQFF.

This clonotype was counted at least ten times. The V gene is TRBV13, the J gene TRBJ2-1; D possibly corresponds to TRBD1 (5 bases). The CDR3 is 17 residues long. V was clipped by 2 bases and J by 2 bases, with 16 bases between them. CDR1 PRHDT and CDR2 FYEKMQ come from the germline V gene (reference sequence). CDR3 in amino acids: CASSLQKGRGTYNEQFF. CDR3 bases: TGTGCCAGCAGCTTACAAAAGGGGCGCGGTACCTACAATGAGCAGTTCTTC.

There are a few counts of this clonotype. CDR3 sequence: CSAPDRGGTDTQYF. In DNA, the CDR3 is TGCAGTGCCCCCGACAGGGGAGGGACAGATACGCAGTATTTT. The chain has TRBV20-1 and TRBJ2-3, with D possibly matching TRBD1 (8 bases). There are 14 residues in the CDR3. Germline-derived CDR1 and CDR2 are DFQATT and SNEGSKA (reference sequence). Trimming removed 6 bases from V and 3 bases from J, with 16 bases in between.

The V call is TRBV6-6, the J call TRBJ1-1; D might be TRBD1 (5 bases). Germline V gene sequence: CDR1 MNHNY, CDR2 SVGAGI (reference sequence). Trimming removed 6 bases from V and 1 base from J, with 18 bases in between. This CDR3 comprises 16 residues. CDR3 region: CASSYGTGAGNTEAFF. CDR3 coding DNA: TGTGCCAGCAGCTATGGGACCGGCGCTGGGAACACTGAAGCTTTCTTT.

The table lists this clonotype with a few counts. The rearrangement joins TRBV4-2 to TRBJ2-1; the match to TRBD2 covers 8 bases. The CDR3 sequence is 15 residues long. Germline V gene sequence: CDR1 LGHNA, CDR2 YNFKEQ. V trimming: 0 bases; J trimming: 6 bases; junction bases outside the gene matches: 4. CDR3 sequence: CASSQDVGGANEQFF. The CDR3 DNA reads as TGTGCCAGCAGCCAAGATGTCGGGGGGGCCAATGAGCAGTTCTTC.

CDR3 region: CASSLRRGNYTF. The CDR3 nucleotides read TGTGCCAGCAGCCTTCGACGAGGCAACTACACCTTC. The chain uses TRBV11-2 and TRBJ1-2; unclear D gene. CDR1 is SGHAT, CDR2 FQNNGV, per germline. V shed 5 bases and J shed 10 bases, with 14 bases lying between them. This CDR3 has 12 amino acids.

The chain is built from TRBV7-9 and TRBJ2-4, with D uncertain. The CDR3 consists of 17 residues. Germline CDR1 and CDR2: SEHNR and FQNEAQ (reference sequence). V was clipped by 1 base and J by 1 base, with 14 bases between them. The CDR3 region has the DNA TGTGCCAGCAGCTTAGGGGGTCCGGCCTCGGCCAAAAACATTCAGTACTTC. This sequence encodes CASSLGGPASAKNIQYF.

This clonotype was seen ten or more times. The gene calls are TRBV4-3 and TRBJ2-1; TRBD2 matches at 10 bases. Germline CDR1 and CDR2: LGHNA and YSLEER. The CDR3 has 16 amino acids. Losses at the gene ends were 2 bases for V and 6 bases for J; bases not matched to a gene: 7. CDR3 sequence reads: CASSQTPAGGPNEQFF. DNA of the CDR3: TGCGCCAGCAGCCAAACCCCAGCGGGGGGGCCCAATGAGCAGTTCTTC.

This clonotype showed up just a few times. The V and J genes are TRBV6-2 or TRBV6-3 and TRBJ2-4; D tentatively fits TRBD1 or TRBD2 (5 bases each). The CDR3 runs 14 residues. V gave up 2 bases and J gave up 8 bases, with 13 bases separating them. Per the germline V gene, CDR1 is MNHEY and CDR2 is SVGEGT. CDR3 region: CASSYDRDRYIQYF. The CDR3 nucleotides read TGTGCCAGCAGTTACGATAGGGACCGGTACATTCAGTACTTC.

This clonotype was seen a few times. This chain links TRBV4-2 with TRBJ1-3; a possible D gene is TRBD1 (6 bases). Germline V CDR1 and CDR2: LGHNA, YNFKEQ. The CDR3 totals 14 residues. The V end was cut by 4 bases, the J end by 4 bases, with 11 bases between. CDR3 residues: CASSPGQTGNTIYF. The CDR3, as DNA: TGTGCCAGCAGCCCAGGACAGACCGGAAACACCATATATTTT.

This clonotype was counted a few times. J is TRBJ1-6 and V is TRBV28; maybe TRBD1 (6 bases). CDR1 is MDHEN, CDR2 SYDVKM, per germline. V was cut by 6 bases and J by 7 bases, with 13 bases left in between. The CDR3 length is 14 residues. The chain's CDR3 is CASRPQGSNSPLHF. The CDR3 DNA reads as TGTGCCAGCAGACCCCAGGGGAGCAATTCACCCCTCCACTTT.

The chain carries TRBV7-2 and TRBJ2-2; TRBD1 aligns across 9 bases. The germline V gene has CDR1 SGHTA and CDR2 FQGNSA. The CDR3 sequence is 13 residues long. CDR3 region: CADGTGFGGELFF. DNA of the CDR3: TGTGCAGACGGGACAGGGTTTGGCGGGGAGCTGTTTTTT. Using reference TRBV7-2 and TRBJ2-2 for the parts outside the CDR3, the full variable domain is GAGVSQSPSNKVTEKGKDVELRCDPISGHTALYWYRQSLGQGLEFLIYFQGNSAPDKSGLPSDRFSAERTGGSVSTLTIQRTQQEDSAVYLCADGTGFGGELFFGEGSRLTVL.